The source of this T cell receptor (beta chain) is a study of blood T cell repertoires in COVID-19. Germline CDR1 reads ENHRY; CDR2 reads SYGVKD. V was cut by 3 bases and J by 1 base, with 18 bases left in between. The length of the CDR3 is 18 residues. The method was immunoSEQ multiplex PCR; TCRdb's version includes in-frame clones alone and lacks a portion of them. The sample lists over 35,000 clones, around 94% occurring once. The sequence was collected from a man over 45 with active COVID-19. The V gene is TRBV10-3, the J gene TRBJ2-2; tentatively, D is TRBD1 (5 bases). The sequencing input was peripheral blood. CDR3 DNA: TGTGCCATCAGTGACGGCCCAGTGGGGCCAAGGAACACCGGGGAGCTGTTTTTT. Its translation: CAISDGPVGPRNTGELFF.